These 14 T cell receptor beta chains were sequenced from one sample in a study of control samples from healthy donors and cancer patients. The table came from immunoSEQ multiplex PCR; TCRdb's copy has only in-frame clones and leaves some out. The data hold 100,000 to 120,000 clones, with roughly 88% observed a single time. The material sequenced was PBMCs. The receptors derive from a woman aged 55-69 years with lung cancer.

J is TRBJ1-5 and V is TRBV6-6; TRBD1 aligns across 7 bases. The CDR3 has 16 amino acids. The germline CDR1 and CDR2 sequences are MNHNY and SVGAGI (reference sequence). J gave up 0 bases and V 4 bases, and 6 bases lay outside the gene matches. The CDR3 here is CASSSGQVFSNQPQHF. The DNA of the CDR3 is TGTGCCAGCAGTTCAGGACAGGTTTTTAGCAATCAGCCCCAGCATTTT.

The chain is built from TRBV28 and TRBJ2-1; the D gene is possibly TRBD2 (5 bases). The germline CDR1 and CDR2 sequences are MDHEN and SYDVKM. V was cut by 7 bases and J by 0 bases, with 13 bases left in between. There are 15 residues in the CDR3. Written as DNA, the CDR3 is TGTGCCAGCAAAATACGGGGTAGCTCCTACAATGAGCAGTTCTTC. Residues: CASKIRGSSYNEQFF.

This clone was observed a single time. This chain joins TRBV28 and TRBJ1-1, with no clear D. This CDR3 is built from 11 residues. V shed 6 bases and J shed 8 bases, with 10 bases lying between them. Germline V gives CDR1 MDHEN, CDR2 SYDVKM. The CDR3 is CASRQRGEAFF. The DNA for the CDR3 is TGTGCCAGCAGACAACGCGGGGAAGCTTTCTTT.

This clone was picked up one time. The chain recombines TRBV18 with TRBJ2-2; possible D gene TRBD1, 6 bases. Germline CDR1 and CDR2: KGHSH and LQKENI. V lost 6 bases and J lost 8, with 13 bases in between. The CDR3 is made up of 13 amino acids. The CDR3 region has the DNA TGTGCCAGCTCTCTAGCCGGGACAGGGGAGCTGTTTTTT. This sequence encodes CASSLAGTGELFF. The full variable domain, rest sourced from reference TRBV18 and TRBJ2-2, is NAGVMQNPRHLVRRRGQEARLRCSPMKGHSHVYWYRQLPEEGLKFMVYLQKENIIDESGMPKERFSAEFPKEGPSILRIQQVVRGDSAAYFCASSLAGTGELFFGEGSRLTVL.

The CDR3: CASSLGETNYGYTF. DNA of the CDR3: TGTGCCAGCAGCTTAGGGGAGACCAACTATGGCTACACCTTC. The chain employs TRBV7-8 and TRBJ1-2; D is unresolved. This CDR3 has 14 residues. Looked up from germline, CDR1 is SGHVS and CDR2 is FQNEAQ. V was clipped by 1 base and J by 2 bases, with 8 bases between them.

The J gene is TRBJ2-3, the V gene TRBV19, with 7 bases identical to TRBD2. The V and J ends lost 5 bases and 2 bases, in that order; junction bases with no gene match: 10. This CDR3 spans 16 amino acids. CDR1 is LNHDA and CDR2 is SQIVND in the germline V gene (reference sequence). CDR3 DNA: TGTGCCAGTAGTGTTACCCGGACTAGGCTCACAGATACGCAGTATTTT. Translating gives CASSVTRTRLTDTQYF.

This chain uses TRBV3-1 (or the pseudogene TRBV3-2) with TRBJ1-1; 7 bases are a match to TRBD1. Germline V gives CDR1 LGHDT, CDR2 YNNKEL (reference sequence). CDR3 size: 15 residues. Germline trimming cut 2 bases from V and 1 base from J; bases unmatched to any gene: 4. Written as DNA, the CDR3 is TGTGCCAGCAGCCAATCGGGACAGCCGAACACTGAAGCTTTCTTT. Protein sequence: CASSQSGQPNTEAFF.

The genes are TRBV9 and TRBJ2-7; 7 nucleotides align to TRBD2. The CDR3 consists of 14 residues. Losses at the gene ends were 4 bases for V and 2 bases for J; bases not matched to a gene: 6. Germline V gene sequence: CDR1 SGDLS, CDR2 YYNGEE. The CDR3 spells CASSSQTSPYEQYF. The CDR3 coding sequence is TGTGCCAGCAGCTCTCAGACTAGCCCCTACGAGCAGTACTTC.

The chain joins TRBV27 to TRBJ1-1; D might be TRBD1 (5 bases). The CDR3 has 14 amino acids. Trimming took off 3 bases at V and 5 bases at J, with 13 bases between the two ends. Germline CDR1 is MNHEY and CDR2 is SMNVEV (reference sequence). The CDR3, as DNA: TGTGCCAGCAGTTTGGCCCCGGGGCGGACTGAAGCTTTCTTT. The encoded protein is CASSLAPGRTEAFF.

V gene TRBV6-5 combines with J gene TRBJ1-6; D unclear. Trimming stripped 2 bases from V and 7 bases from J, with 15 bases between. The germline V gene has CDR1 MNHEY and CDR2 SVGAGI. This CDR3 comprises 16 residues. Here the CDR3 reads CASSYGSRLRNSPLHF. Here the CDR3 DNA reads TGTGCCAGCAGTTACGGGTCCCGACTCCGGAATTCACCCCTCCACTTT.

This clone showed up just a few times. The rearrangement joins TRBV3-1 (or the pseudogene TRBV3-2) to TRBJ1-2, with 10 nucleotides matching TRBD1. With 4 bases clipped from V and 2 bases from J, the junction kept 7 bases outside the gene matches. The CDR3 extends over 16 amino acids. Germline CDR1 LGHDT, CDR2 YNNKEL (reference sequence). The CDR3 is CASSRRDRGINYGYTF. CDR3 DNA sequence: TGTGCCAGCAGCCGCCGGGACAGGGGTATAAACTATGGCTACACCTTC.

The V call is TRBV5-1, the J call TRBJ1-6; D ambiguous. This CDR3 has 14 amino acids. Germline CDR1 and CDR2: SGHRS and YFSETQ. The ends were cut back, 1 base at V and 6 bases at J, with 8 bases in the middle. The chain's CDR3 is CASSLRAGNSPLHF. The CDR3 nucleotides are TGCGCCAGCAGCTTGAGGGCAGGTAATTCACCCCTCCACTTT.

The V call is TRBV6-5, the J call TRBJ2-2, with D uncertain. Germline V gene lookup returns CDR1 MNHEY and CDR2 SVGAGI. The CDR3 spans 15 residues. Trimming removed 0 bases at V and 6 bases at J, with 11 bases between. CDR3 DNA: TGTGCCAGCAGTTACTCGACTTATGGGGCCGGGGAGCTGTTTTTT. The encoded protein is CASSYSTYGAGELFF.

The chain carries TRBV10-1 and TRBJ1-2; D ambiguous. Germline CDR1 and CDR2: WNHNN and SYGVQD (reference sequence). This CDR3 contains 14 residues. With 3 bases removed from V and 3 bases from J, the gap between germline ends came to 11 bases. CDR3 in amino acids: CASSEIGGDYGYTF. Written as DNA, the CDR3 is TGCGCCAGCAGTGAAATCGGTGGTGACTATGGCTACACCTTC.